This T cell receptor (beta chain) was recovered during a study of neurological immune-mediated disorders. Findings of the study overall: The multiple sclerosis repertoire cluster was not associated with any clinical or MRI feature, with the authors stating that larger cohorts are needed. No expanded-clone CDR3 amino acid sequence recurred across subjects, suggesting private TCR-beta repertoires. In HTLV-1-associated myelopathy, TCR clonal expansion was greatest, and in multiple sclerosis it was least, below healthy controls.

TCRdb called the 5' RACE reads again in MiXCR, with one record for every CDR3 protein. The sample holds about 66,000 distinct CDR3 sequences; almost 3.5% are singletons and the top ten take roughly 3.7%. V was pared by 4 bases and J by 1 base, with 4 bases of the junction left unmatched. Looked up from germline, CDR1 is SGHRS and CDR2 is YFSETQ. The CDR3 length is 15 residues. This clonotype was seen repeatedly, ten times or more. Antigen specificity is unknown. This chain connects TRBV5-1 to TRBJ2-5, with 10 bases aligning to TRBD1. The receptor's source is a man in his forties with multiple sclerosis. The sequencing sample was made of PBMCs. CDR3 coding DNA: TGCGCCAGCAGCCGGGGACAGGGGATCCAAGAGACCCAGTACTTC. This codes for CASSRGQGIQETQYF.